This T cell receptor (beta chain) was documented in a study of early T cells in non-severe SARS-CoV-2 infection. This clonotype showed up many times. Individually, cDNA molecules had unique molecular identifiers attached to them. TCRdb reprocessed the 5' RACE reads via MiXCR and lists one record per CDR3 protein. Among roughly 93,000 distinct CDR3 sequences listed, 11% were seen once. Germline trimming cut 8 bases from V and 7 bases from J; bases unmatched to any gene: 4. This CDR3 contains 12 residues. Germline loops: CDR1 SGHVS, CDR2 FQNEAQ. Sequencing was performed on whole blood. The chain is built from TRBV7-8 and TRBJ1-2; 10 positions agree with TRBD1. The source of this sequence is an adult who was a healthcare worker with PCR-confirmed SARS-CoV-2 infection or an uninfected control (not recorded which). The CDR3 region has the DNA TGTGCCAGCGGCGACAGGGGGCTTGGCTACACCTTC. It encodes CASGDRGLGYTF.